This T cell receptor beta chain stems from a study of T cells in Graves' hyperthyroidism and ophthalmopathy. Any patient presenting with uncontrolled infection, other autoimmune disease, pregnancy or lactation was left out. Germline V gene sequence: CDR1 GTSNPN, CDR2 SVGIG (reference sequence). Deletions cut 0 bases from V and 0 bases from J, with 12 bases between. This CDR3 has 16 residues. Amplified TCR beta CDR3 regions came from RNA transcripts. First-round RT-PCR with HTBI primers amplified the TCR CDR3 region. TCRdb processed the multiplex PCR reads anew with MiXCR; each CDR3 protein has one entry. The sample contains around 350,000 distinct CDR3 sequences, about a sixth of which appear only once.

The sequence derives from a woman in her thirties with Graves' hyperthyroidism that later progressed to Graves' ophthalmopathy. The chain uses TRBV30 and TRBJ2-1; D is uncertain. Sequenced sample: blood. The CDR3 nucleotides read TGTGCCTGGAGTGTACTTTATCTACCCTCCTACAATGAGCAGTTCTTC. Protein product: CAWSVLYLPSYNEQFF.